This T cell receptor (beta chain) is drawn from a study of tissue T cells after allogeneic stem cell transplantation. Specified time point: mouse harvest day 7 after allogeneic transplant. Mouse grafts combined 10^7 T-cell-depleted bone marrow cells with 10^6 splenic CD5+ T cells. TCRdb's table, derived via immunoSEQ multiplex PCR, lists solely in-frame clones and lacks some. The repertoire holds 8,000 to 9,000 clones, with 40% to 50% as singletons. As concerns this clone: Gene and germline names: mouse. The DNA ends 1 residue before the CDR3 does, and the rest of the CDR3 is filled in from the germline J gene. The sample carries other DNA sequences with the same CDR3.

This CDR3 has 13 residues. The germline V gene encodes CDR1 KGHPV and CDR2 FQNQEV (reference sequence). V lost 2 bases to trimming and J lost 1 base, with 4 bases between them. The J gene is TRBJ2-4, the V gene TRBV26; unclear D gene. Sequencing was carried out using skin. This receptor was taken from a female BALB/c mouse given C57BL/6 T cells with graft-versus-host disease after an allogeneic hematopoietic cell transplant. The part of the CDR3 DNA that was read is TGTGCCAGCAGTCTGGGGGGTCAAAACACCTTGTAC. Amino acids: CASSLGGQNTLY. The full CDR3 protein reads CASSLGGQNTLYF.